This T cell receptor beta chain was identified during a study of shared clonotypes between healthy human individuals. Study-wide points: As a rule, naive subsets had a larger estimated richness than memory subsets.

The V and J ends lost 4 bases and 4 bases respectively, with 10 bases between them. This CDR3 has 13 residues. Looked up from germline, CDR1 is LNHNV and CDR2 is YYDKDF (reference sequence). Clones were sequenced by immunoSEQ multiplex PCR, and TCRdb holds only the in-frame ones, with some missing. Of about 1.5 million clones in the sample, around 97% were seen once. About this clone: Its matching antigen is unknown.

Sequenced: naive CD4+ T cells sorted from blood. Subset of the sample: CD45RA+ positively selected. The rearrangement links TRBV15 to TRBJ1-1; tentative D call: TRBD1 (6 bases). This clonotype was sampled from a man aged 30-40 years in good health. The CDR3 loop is CATSKQGRTEAFF. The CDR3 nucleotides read TGTGCCACCAGCAAACAGGGCCGCACTGAAGCTTTCTTT.